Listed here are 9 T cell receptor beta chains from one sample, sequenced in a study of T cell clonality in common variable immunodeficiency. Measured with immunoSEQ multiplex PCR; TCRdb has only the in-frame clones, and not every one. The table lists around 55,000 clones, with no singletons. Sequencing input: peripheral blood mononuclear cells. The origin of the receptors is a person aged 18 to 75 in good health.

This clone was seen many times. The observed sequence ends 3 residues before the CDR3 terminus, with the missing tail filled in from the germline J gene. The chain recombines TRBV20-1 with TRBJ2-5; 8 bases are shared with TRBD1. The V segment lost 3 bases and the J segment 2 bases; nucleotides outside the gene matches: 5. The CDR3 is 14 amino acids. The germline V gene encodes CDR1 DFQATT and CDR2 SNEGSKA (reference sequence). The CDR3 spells CSARSGQGQETQYF. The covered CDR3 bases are TGCAGTGCTAGGTCTGGACAGGGACAAGAGACC.

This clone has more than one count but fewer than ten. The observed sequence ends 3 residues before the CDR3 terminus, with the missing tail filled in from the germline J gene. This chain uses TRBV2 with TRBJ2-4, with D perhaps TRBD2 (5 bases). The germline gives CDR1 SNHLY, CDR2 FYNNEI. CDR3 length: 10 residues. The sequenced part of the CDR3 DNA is TGTGCCAGCCGAGTCGGGGAT. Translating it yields CASRVGD. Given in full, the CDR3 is CASRVGDQYF.

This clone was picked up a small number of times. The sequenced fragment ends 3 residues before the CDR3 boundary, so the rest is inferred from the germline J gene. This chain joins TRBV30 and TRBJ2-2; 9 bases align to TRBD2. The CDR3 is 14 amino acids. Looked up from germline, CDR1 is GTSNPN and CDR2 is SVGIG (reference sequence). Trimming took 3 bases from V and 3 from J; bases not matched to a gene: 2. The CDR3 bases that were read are TGTGCCTGGAGGCTAGCGGGGTACACCGGGGAG. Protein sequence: CAWRLAGYTGE. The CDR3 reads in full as CAWRLAGYTGELFF.

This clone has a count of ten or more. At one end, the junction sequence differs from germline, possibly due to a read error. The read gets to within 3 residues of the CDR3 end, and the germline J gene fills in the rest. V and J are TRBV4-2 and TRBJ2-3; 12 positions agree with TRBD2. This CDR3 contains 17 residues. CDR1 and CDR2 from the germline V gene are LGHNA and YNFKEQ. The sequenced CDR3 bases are TGCGCCAGCAGCCAAAGAATCCTAGCGGGGGGGGGAGATACG. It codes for CASSQRILAGGGDT. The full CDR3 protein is CASSQRILAGGGDTQYF.

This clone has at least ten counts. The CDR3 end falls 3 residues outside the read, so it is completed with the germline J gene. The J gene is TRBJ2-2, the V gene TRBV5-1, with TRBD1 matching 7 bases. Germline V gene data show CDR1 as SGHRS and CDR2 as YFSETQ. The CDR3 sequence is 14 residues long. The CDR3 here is CASSLQGSGSPLFF. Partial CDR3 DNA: TGCGCCAGCAGCTTACAGGGGTCGGGGTCACCG.

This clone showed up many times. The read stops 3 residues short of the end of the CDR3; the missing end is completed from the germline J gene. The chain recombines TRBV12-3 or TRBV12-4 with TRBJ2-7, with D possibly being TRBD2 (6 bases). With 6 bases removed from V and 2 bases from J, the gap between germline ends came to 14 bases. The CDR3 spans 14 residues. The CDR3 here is CASSTLATPYEQYF. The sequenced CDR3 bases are TGTGCCAGCAGCACGCTAGCGACCCCCTACGAG.

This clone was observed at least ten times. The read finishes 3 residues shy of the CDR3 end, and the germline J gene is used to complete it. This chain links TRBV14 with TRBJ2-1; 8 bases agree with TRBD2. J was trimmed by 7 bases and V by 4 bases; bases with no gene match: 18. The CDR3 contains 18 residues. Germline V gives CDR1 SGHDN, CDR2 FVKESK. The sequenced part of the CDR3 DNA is TGTGCCAGCAGCCCCCCCTGGGGAGGCGGGGGGTCCAATAATGAG. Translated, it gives CASSPPWGGGGSNNE. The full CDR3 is CASSPPWGGGGSNNEQFF.

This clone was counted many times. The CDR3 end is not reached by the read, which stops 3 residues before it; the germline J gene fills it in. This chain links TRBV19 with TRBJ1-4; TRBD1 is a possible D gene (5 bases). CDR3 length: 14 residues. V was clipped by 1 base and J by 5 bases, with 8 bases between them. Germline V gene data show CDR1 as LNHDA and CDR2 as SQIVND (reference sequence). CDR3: CASSIGGENEKLFF. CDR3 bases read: TGTGCCAGTAGTATAGGGGGGGAAAATGAAAAA.

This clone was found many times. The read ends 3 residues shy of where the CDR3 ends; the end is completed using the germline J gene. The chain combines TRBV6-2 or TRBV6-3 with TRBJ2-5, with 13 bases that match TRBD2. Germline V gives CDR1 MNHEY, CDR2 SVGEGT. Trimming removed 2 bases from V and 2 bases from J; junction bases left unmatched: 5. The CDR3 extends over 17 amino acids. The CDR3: CASSYGTSGALQETQYF. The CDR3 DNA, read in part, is TGTGCCAGCAGTTACGGGACTAGCGGGGCCTTACAAGAGACC.